Each of the 22 T cell receptor beta chains below was sequenced from the same sample in a study of blood T cell repertoires in COVID-19. The protocol was immunoSEQ multiplex PCR, while the TCRdb copy is restricted to in-frame clones and leaves out a portion. The profile shows some 250,000 clones, roughly nine tenths of them singletons. The sequencing sample was made of PBMCs or T cells enriched from blood (not recorded which). The receptors were sampled from a human donor in a cohort exposed to, infected with or recovered from COVID-19 (not recorded which). The donor label of this sample is uncertain.

The rearrangement joins TRBV4-1 to TRBJ1-4, with D maybe TRBD1 (5 bases). V dropped 0 bases and J dropped 7 bases, with 15 bases sitting between them. Germline V lookup: CDR1 MGHRA, CDR2 YSYEKL. The CDR3 sequence is 16 residues long. The chain's CDR3 is CASSQDRAGWVEKLFF. In DNA, the CDR3 is TGCGCCAGCAGCCAAGATCGCGCAGGGTGGGTTGAAAAACTGTTTTTT.

The V and J genes are TRBV6-1 and TRBJ2-1, with D possibly matching TRBD1 (6 bases). Germline V gene lookup returns CDR1 MNHNS and CDR2 SASEGT. The CDR3 loop spans 18 amino acids. V was trimmed by 1 base and J by 4 bases, leaving 20 bases between them. In DNA form, the CDR3 reads TGTGCCAGCAGTGAAGAGGTCGGGACACGATATCTGTACAATGAGCAGTTCTTC. Its protein is CASSEEVGTRYLYNEQFF.

The V and J genes are TRBV6-2 or TRBV6-3 and TRBJ1-2, with a tentative D call TRBD1 (5 bases). Looked up from germline, CDR1 is MNHEY and CDR2 is SVGEGT. Trimming stripped 2 bases from V and 14 bases from J, with 15 bases between. The CDR3 totals 12 residues. Written as DNA, the CDR3 is TGTGCCAGCAGTTACGGGGGACTAAAGCGGACCTTC. Amino acid sequence: CASSYGGLKRTF.

The chain has TRBV7-6 and TRBJ2-7; a possible D gene is TRBD1 (5 bases). The CDR3 runs 13 residues. The V end lost 6 bases, the J end lost 5 bases, and 14 bases lay between the germline ends. The germline gives CDR1 SGHVS, CDR2 FNYEAQ. CDR3 DNA sequence: TGTGCCAGCAGACCAACAGGCGTTAACGAGCAGTACTTC. This codes for CASRPTGVNEQYF.

This chain links TRBV9 with TRBJ2-5; a weak D match, TRBD2 (7 bases). Germline V CDR1 and CDR2: SGDLS, YYNGEE. CDR3 length: 15 amino acids. The V and J ends lost 3 bases and 7 bases respectively, with 19 bases between them. CDR3 amino acids: CASSEGGGYPGTQYF. DNA for the CDR3: TGTGCCAGCAGCGAAGGGGGGGGTTACCCTGGGACCCAGTACTTC. The full variable domain, its missing parts supplied by reference TRBV9 and TRBJ2-5, is DSGVTQTPKHLITATGQRVTLRCSPRSGDLSVYWYQQSLDQGLQFLIQYYNGEERAKGNILERFSAQQFPDLHSELNLSSLELGDSALYFCASSEGGGYPGTQYFGPGTRLLVL.

The CDR3 DNA reads TGTGCCAGCAGCTGGTCAGGGAACCACGGGGAGCTGTTTTTT. Translating it yields CASSWSGNHGELFF. This chain links TRBV11-3 with TRBJ2-2; tentatively, D is TRBD1 (5 bases). Germline-derived CDR1 and CDR2 are SGHNT and YENEEA. Trimming cost V 4 bases and J 7 bases, with 13 bases left between them. There are 14 residues in the CDR3. Complete variable domain (other parts from reference TRBV11-3 and TRBJ2-2): EAGVVQSPRYKIIEKKQPVAFWCNPISGHNTLYWYLQNLGQGPELLIRYENEEAVDDSQLPKDRFSAERLKGVDSTLKIQPAELGDSAVYLCASSWSGNHGELFFGEGSRLTVL.

The chain is built from TRBV5-4 and TRBJ2-3, with TRBD2 matching over 12 bases. Germline CDR1 reads SGHNT; CDR2 reads YYREEE (reference sequence). J lost 3 bases, V lost 0 bases, and 8 bases had no gene match. The CDR3 has 18 residues. This CDR3 reads CASSLASLAGGRTDTQYF. Written as DNA, the CDR3 is TGTGCCAGCAGCTTGGCCTCGCTAGCGGGGGGGCGGACAGATACGCAGTATTTT.

This sequence joins TRBV6-1 and TRBJ1-3, with a possible D match to TRBD1 (6 bases). Looked up from germline, CDR1 is MNHNS and CDR2 is SASEGT. V was pared by 7 bases and J by 3 bases, with 16 bases between. CDR3 length: 15 amino acids. The CDR3 nucleotides read TGTGCCAGCATCCCGGGGGGGGCGAGTGGAAACACCATATATTTT. Its translation is CASIPGGASGNTIYF.

As concerns this clone: The sample carries other DNA sequences with the same CDR3. This chain joins TRBV10-2 and TRBJ2-7; D may be TRBD1 (5 bases). Deletions cut 8 bases from V and 4 bases from J, with 12 bases between. This CDR3 is built from 12 residues. The germline CDR1 and CDR2 sequences are WSHSY and SAAADI. The CDR3 is CASGAPPYEQYF. Here the CDR3 DNA reads TGCGCCAGCGGGGCACCTCCTTACGAGCAGTACTTC.

The chain couples TRBV18 to TRBJ1-6; 9 bases are a match to TRBD1. Germline V gene lookup returns CDR1 KGHSH and CDR2 LQKENI. Unmatched junction bases numbered 8, after V lost 4 bases and J lost 10 bases. The CDR3 is made up of 15 amino acids. The CDR3 nucleotides read TGTGCCAGCTCACGGGCGGGACAGGGTACATCACCCCTCCACTTT. This sequence encodes CASSRAGQGTSPLHF.

This clone was found once. J is TRBJ1-2 and V is TRBV18, with 11 bases lining up with TRBD1. This CDR3 has 16 residues. Germline V gives CDR1 KGHSH, CDR2 LQKENI. With 3 bases clipped from V and 4 bases from J, the junction kept 7 bases outside the gene matches. Here the CDR3 reads CASSPSGTGGRYGYTF. CDR3 DNA: TGTGCCAGCTCACCCTCCGGGACAGGGGGACGCTATGGCTACACCTTC.

The chain is built from TRBV21-1 and TRBJ2-7; the DNA was not compared with TRBD1, the D call given in the table. TRBV21-1 is designated a pseudogene. This CDR3 spans 13 amino acids. The CDR3 here is CATGSSGQNEQYF. Written as DNA, the CDR3 is TGTGCCACCGGTTCTTCTGGACAGAACGAGCAGTACTTC.

The rearrangement uses TRBV30 and TRBJ2-2, with 11 bases matching TRBD2. The V gene end was trimmed by 4 bases and the J gene end by 7 bases; junction bases not matched to a gene: 8. The germline gives CDR1 GTSNPN, CDR2 SVGIG (reference sequence). The CDR3 runs to 15 residues. The CDR3 reads CAWKIAGGPNGELFF. For the CDR3, the DNA is TGTGCCTGGAAGATAGCGGGGGGGCCAAACGGGGAGCTGTTTTTT. The variable domain in full, with the rest retrieved from reference TRBV30 and TRBJ2-2, is SQTIHQWPATLVQPVGSPLSLECTVEGTSNPNLYWYRQAAGRGLQLLFYSVGIGQISSEVPQNLSASRPQDRQFILSSKKLLLSDSGFYLCAWKIAGGPNGELFFGEGSRLTVL.

This clone was seen a few times. V usage is TRBV5-1 and J usage is TRBJ1-2, with 9 bases aligning to TRBD1. Germline V CDR1 and CDR2: SGHRS, YFSETQ. Trimming removed 4 bases from V and 8 bases from J; junction bases left unmatched: 15. The CDR3 totals 16 residues. CDR3 loop: CASSIGQGRPLKGYTF. CDR3 in DNA: TGCGCCAGCAGCATAGGACAGGGGAGACCTCTTAAGGGCTACACCTTC.

The CDR3 coding sequence is TGTGCCACCAGCAGAGACTGGAATTCTGGACAGATTAATGAAAAACTGTTTTTT. This gives the protein CATSRDWNSGQINEKLFF. The V gene is TRBV15, the J gene TRBJ1-4; maybe TRBD1 (6 bases). V was shortened by 0 bases and J by 4 bases, with 18 bases between the two germline ends. Per germline, CDR1 LNHNV and CDR2 YYDKDF (reference sequence). The CDR3 extends over 18 amino acids.

The chain uses TRBV27 and TRBJ1-4; TRBD1 matches 9 bases. V trimming: 6 bases; J trimming: 8 bases; junction bases outside the gene matches: 25. Per the germline V gene, CDR1 is MNHEY and CDR2 is SMNVEV (reference sequence). The CDR3 is made up of 20 amino acids. The CDR3 bases are TGTGCCAGCAGCCTAGATGTTCCGGGACAGGGCCCGCTTTATACAGAAAAACTGTTTTTT. It specifies CASSLDVPGQGPLYTEKLFF. The variable domain in full, with the rest retrieved from reference TRBV27 and TRBJ1-4, is EAQVTQNPRYLITVTGKKLTVTCSQNMNHEYMSWYRQDPGLGLRQIYYSMNVEVTDKGDVPEGYKVSRKEKRNFPLILESPSPNQTSLYFCASSLDVPGQGPLYTEKLFFGSGTQLSVL.

The chain uses TRBV25-1 and TRBJ2-1, with 12 nucleotides matching TRBD1. The CDR3 sequence is 16 residues long. J gave up 4 bases and V 8 bases, and 9 bases lay outside the gene matches. Germline V gene sequence: CDR1 MGHDK, CDR2 SYGVNS. The CDR3 protein is CASRPVGQGAYNEQFF. DNA of the CDR3: TGTGCCAGCCGTCCGGTGGGACAGGGGGCTTACAATGAGCAGTTCTTC. Using reference TRBV25-1 and TRBJ2-1 for the parts outside the CDR3, the full variable domain is EADIYQTPRYLVIGTGKKITLECSQTMGHDKMYWYQQDPGMELHLIHYSYGVNSTEKGDLSSESTVSRIRTEHFPLTLESARPSHTSQYLCASRPVGQGAYNEQFFGPGTRLTVL.

V gene TRBV7-6 combines with J gene TRBJ2-1, with D possibly being TRBD1 (6 bases). Trimming removed 0 bases from V and 2 bases from J, with 11 bases in between. CDR1 and CDR2 from the germline V gene are SGHVS and FNYEAQ. The CDR3 has 16 amino acids. The chain's CDR3 is CASSLARGGAYNEQFF. CDR3 coding DNA: TGTGCCAGCAGCTTAGCGAGAGGGGGTGCCTACAATGAGCAGTTCTTC.

The chain joins TRBV19 to TRBJ2-3; TRBD1 aligns across 9 bases. Germline assignment: CDR1 LNHDA and CDR2 SQIVND (reference sequence). This CDR3 spans 15 amino acids. The trim removed 6 bases at V and 1 base at J, leaving 5 bases unmatched. The CDR3 region has the DNA TGTGCCAGTAGCCCACAGGGGGCGGGCACAGATACGCAGTATTTT. Its protein is CASSPQGAGTDTQYF.

V is TRBV2 and J is TRBJ1-2, with D uncertain. CDR3 length: 15 amino acids. The V end lost 1 base, the J end lost 6 bases, and 15 bases lay between the germline ends. Germline V gene sequence: CDR1 SNHLY, CDR2 FYNNEI. CDR3: CASSEDGRSRNGYTF. For the CDR3, the DNA is TGTGCCAGCAGTGAAGACGGAAGGAGCCGGAATGGCTACACCTTC.

V usage is TRBV4-3 and J usage is TRBJ2-3, with no clear D. The V end was cut by 0 bases, the J end by 0 bases, with 7 bases between. Germline CDR1 and CDR2: LGHNA and YSLEER. The CDR3 consists of 15 residues. This CDR3 reads CASSQEPRSTDTQYF. The CDR3, as DNA: TGCGCCAGCAGCCAAGAACCCCGGAGCACAGATACGCAGTATTTT.

The sample holds one count of this clone. This chain links TRBV6-2 or TRBV6-3 with TRBJ1-6, with a tentative D call TRBD1 (6 bases). Trimming cost V 5 bases and J 0 bases, with 11 bases left between them. The germline V gene has CDR1 MNHEY and CDR2 SVGEGT. This CDR3 has 16 residues. The CDR3 sequence: CASSRDTSSYNSPLHF. DNA of the CDR3: TGTGCCAGCAGTAGGGACACGAGCTCCTATAATTCACCCCTCCACTTT.